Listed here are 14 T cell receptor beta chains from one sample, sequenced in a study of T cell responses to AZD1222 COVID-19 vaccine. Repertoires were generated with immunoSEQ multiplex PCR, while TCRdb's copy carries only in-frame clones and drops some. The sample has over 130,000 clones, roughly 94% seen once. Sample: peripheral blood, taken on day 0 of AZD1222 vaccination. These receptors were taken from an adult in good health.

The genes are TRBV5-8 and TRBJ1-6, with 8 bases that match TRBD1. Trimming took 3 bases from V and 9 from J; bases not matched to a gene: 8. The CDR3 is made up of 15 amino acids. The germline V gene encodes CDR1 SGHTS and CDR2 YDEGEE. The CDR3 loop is CASSSGTGLPSPLHF. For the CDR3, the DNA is TGTGCCAGCAGCTCCGGGACAGGACTCCCTTCACCCCTCCACTTT.

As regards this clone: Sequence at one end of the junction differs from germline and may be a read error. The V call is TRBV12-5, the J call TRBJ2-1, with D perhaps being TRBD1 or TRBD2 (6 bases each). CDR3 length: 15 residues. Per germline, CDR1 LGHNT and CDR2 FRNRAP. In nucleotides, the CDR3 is TGTGCTTGTGGTTGGGGGGCGGGGTCCTACAATGAGCAGTTCTTC. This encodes CACGWGAGSYNEQFF. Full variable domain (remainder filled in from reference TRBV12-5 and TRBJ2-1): DARVTQTPRHKVTEMGQEVTMRCQPILGHNTVFWYRQTMMQGLELLAYFRNRAPLDDSGMPKDRFSAEMPDATLATLKIQPSEPRDSAVYFCACGWGAGSYNEQFFGPGTRLTVL.

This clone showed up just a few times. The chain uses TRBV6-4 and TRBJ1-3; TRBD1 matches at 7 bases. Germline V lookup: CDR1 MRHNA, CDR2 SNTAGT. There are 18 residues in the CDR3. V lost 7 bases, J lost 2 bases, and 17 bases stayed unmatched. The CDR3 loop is CASNRTGRGSFAGNTIYF. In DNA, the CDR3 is TGTGCCAGCAATAGGACAGGTAGGGGTAGTTTCGCTGGAAACACCATATATTTT.

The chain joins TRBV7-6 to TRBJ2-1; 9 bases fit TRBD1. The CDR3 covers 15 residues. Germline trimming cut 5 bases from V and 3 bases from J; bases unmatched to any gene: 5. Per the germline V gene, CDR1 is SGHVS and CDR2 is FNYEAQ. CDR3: CASSTGQGLYNEQFF. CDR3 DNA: TGTGCCAGCAGCACAGGACAGGGGCTCTACAATGAGCAGTTCTTC.

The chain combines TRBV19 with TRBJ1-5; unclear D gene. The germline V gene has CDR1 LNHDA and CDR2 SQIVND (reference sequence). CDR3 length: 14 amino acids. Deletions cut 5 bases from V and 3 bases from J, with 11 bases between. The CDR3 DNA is TGTGCCAGTAGTGCCCAGGCGTCCAATCAGCCCCAGCATTTT. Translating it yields CASSAQASNQPQHF.

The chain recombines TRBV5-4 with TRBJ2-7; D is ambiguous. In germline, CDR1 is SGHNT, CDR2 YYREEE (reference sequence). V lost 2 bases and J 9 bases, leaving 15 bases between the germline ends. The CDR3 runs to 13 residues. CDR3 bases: TGTGCCAGCAGCTTAGAGTCGTCCGGTGCGCAGTACGTC. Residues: CASSLESSGAQYV.

In nucleotides, the CDR3 is TGTGCCAGCAGCTTACCCCGCTTCGTGGGGGGAGGCACTGAAGCTTTCTTT. Its protein product is CASSLPRFVGGGTEAFF. The rearrangement uses TRBV13 and TRBJ1-1; TRBD1 is a possible D gene (5 bases). V lost 2 bases and J 4 bases, leaving 20 bases between the germline ends. CDR1 is PRHDT and CDR2 is FYEKMQ in the germline V gene (reference sequence). There are 17 residues in the CDR3.

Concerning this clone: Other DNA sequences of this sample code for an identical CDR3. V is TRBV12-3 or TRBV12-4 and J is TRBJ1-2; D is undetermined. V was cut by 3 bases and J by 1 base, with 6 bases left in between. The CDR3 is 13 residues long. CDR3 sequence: CASSLGLNYGYTF. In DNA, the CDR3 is TGTGCCAGCAGTTTGGGTCTTAACTATGGCTACACCTTC.

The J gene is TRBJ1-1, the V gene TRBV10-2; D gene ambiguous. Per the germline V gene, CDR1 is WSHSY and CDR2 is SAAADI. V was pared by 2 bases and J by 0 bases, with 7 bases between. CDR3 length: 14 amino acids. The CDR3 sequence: CASSEGPLNTEAFF. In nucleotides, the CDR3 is TGCGCCAGCAGTGAGGGGCCCTTGAACACTGAAGCTTTCTTT.

In nucleotides, the CDR3 is TGTGCCAGCAGTCCAAGATCTAGCGTGAGCTCCTACAATGAGCAGTTCTTC. Translated, it gives CASSPRSSVSSYNEQFF. The chain links TRBV7-8 to TRBJ2-1; D possibly corresponds to TRBD2 (6 bases). Germline V lookup: CDR1 SGHVS, CDR2 FQNEAQ. With 6 bases removed from V and 0 bases from J, the gap between germline ends came to 18 bases. This CDR3 is built from 17 residues.

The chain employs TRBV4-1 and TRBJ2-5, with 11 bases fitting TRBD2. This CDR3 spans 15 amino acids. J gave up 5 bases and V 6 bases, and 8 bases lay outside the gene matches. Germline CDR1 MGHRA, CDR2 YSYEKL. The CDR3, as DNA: TGCGCCAGCAGTAGACTAGCGGGATCCGGGGAGACCCAGTACTTC. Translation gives CASSRLAGSGETQYF.

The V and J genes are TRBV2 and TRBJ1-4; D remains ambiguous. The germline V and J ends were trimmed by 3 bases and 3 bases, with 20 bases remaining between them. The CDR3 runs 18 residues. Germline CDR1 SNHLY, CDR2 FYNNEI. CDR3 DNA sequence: TGTGCCAGCAGTGAGGCTCATAAGCAGGTCTTTCCTAATGAAAAACTGTTTTTT. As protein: CASSEAHKQVFPNEKLFF. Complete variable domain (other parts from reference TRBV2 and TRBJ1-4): EPEVTQTPSHQVTQMGQEVILRCVPISNHLYFYWYRQILGQKVEFLVSFYNNEISEKSEIFDDQFSVERPDGSNFTLKIRSTKLEDSAMYFCASSEAHKQVFPNEKLFFGSGTQLSVL.

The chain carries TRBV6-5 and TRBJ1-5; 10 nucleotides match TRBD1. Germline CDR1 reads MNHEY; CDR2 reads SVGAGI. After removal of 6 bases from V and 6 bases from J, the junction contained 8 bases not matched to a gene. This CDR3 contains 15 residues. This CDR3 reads CASRLTGGVGQPQHF. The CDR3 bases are TGTGCCAGCAGACTGACAGGGGGCGTAGGTCAGCCCCAGCATTTT.

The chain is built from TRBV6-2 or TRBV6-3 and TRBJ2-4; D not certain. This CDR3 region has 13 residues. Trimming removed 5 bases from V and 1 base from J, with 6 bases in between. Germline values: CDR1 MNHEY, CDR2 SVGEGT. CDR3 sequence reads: CASSGFAKNIQYF. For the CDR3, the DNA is TGTGCCAGCAGTGGGTTTGCCAAAAACATTCAGTACTTC.